This T cell receptor beta chain is drawn from a study of T cells in Graves' hyperthyroidism and ophthalmopathy. Whole-study context: Staff took peripheral blood when the initial diagnosis was made, before any treatment began.

Germline CDR1 MNHEY, CDR2 SMNVEV (reference sequence). This CDR3 comprises 14 residues. The V end was cut by 0 bases, the J end by 6 bases, with 11 bases between. It was RNA transcripts that yielded the amplified TCR beta CDR3 regions. When the TCR CDR3 underwent first-round RT-PCR, the HTBI primer set was used. From the multiplex PCR reads, TCRdb called clonotypes with MiXCR, one entry per CDR3 protein. The table includes over 350,000 distinct CDR3 sequences, roughly 13% detected once. Whole-study results and caveats: Blood also contained most expanded thyroid clonotypes above 0.001.

This clonotype was seen ten or more times. Its antigen is not identified. The receptor comes from a man over 45 with Graves' ophthalmopathy. The rearrangement links TRBV27 to TRBJ1-1; D remains ambiguous. Sequenced: blood. CDR3 sequence (DNA): TGTGCCAGCAGTTTATCCACAAGTCGAGCTGAAGCTTTCTTT. It codes for CASSLSTSRAEAFF.